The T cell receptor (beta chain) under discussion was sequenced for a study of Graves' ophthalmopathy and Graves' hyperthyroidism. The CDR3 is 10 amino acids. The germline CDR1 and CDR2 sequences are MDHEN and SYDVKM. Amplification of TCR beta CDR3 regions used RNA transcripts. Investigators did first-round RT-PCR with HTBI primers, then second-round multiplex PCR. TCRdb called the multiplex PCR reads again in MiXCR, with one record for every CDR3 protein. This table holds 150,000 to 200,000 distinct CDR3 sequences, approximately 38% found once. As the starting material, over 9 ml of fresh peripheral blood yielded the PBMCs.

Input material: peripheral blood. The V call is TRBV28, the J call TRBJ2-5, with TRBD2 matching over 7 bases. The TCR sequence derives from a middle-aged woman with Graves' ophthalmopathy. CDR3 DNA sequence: TGTGCGGCGGGAGATGGGACCCAGTACTTC. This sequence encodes CAAGDGTQYF.